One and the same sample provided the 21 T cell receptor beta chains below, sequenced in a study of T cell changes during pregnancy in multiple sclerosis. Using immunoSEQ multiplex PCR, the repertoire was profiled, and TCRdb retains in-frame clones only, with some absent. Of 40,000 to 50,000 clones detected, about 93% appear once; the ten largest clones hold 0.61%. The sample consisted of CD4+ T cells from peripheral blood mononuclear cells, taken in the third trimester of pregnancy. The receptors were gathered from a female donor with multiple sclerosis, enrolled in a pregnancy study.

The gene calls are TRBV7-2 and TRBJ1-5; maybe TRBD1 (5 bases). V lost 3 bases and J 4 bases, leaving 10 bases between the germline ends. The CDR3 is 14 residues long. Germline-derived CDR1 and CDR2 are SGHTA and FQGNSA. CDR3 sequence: CASSLAQGNQPQHF. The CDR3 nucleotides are TGTGCCAGCAGCTTGGCCCAGGGAAATCAGCCCCAGCATTTT. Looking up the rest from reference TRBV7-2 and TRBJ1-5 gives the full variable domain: GAGVSQSPSNKVTEKGKDVELRCDPISGHTALYWYRQSLGQGLEFLIYFQGNSAPDKSGLPSDRFSAERTGGSVSTLTIQRTQQEDSAVYLCASSLAQGNQPQHFGDGTRLSIL.

CDR3 region: CASSQGLRGRSGYTF. Here the CDR3 DNA reads TGCGCCAGCAGCCAAGGTTTGCGGGGTAGAAGTGGCTACACCTTC. V gene TRBV4-1 combines with J gene TRBJ1-2; D is unclear. The germline V gene encodes CDR1 MGHRA and CDR2 YSYEKL. V lost 1 base, J lost 7 bases, and 16 bases lay in between. The CDR3 contains 15 residues.

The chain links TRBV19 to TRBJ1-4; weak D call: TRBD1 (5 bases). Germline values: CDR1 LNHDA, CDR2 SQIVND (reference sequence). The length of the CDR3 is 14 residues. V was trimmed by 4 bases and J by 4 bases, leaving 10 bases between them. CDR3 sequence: CASSRQSFNEKLFF. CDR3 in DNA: TGTGCCAGTAGTAGACAGAGTTTTAATGAAAAACTGTTTTTT.

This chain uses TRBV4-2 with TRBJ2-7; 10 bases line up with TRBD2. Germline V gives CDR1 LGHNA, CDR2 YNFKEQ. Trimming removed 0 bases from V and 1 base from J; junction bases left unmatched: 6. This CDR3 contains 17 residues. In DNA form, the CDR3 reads TGTGCCAGCAGCCAAGATGGTGTAGCGGGAGGTTCCTACGAGCAGTACTTC. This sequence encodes CASSQDGVAGGSYEQYF.

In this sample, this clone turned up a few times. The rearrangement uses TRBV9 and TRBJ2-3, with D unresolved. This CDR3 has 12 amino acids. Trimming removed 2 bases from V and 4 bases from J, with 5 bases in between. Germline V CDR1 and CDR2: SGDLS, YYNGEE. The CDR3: CASSVEADTQYF. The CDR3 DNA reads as TGTGCCAGCAGCGTCGAGGCAGATACGCAGTATTTT. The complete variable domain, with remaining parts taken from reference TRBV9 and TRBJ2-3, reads DSGVTQTPKHLITATGQRVTLRCSPRSGDLSVYWYQQSLDQGLQFLIQYYNGEERAKGNILERFSAQQFPDLHSELNLSSLELGDSALYFCASSVEADTQYFGPGTRLTVL.

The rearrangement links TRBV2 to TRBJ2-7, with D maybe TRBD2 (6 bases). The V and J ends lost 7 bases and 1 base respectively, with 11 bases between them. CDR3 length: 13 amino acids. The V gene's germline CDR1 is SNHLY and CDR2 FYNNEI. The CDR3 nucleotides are TGTGCCAGCACCCCTAGCGATTCCTACGAGCAGTACTTC. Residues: CASTPSDSYEQYF. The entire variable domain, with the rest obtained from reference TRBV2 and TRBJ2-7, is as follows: EPEVTQTPSHQVTQMGQEVILRCVPISNHLYFYWYRQILGQKVEFLVSFYNNEISEKSEIFDDQFSVERPDGSNFTLKIRSTKLEDSAMYFCASTPSDSYEQYFGPGTRLTVT.

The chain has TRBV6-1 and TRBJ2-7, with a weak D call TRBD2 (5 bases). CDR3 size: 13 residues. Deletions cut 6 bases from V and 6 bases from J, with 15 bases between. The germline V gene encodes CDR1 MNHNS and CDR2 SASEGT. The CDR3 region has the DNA TGTGCCAGCAGGGACCCGTACGGAGGCGAGCAGTACTTC. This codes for CASRDPYGGEQYF.

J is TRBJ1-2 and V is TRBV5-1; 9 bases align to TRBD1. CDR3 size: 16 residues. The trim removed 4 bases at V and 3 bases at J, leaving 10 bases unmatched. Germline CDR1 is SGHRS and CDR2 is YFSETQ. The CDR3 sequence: CASSTKQGATHYGYTF. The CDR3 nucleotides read TGCGCCAGCAGCACGAAACAGGGGGCCACCCACTATGGCTACACCTTC.

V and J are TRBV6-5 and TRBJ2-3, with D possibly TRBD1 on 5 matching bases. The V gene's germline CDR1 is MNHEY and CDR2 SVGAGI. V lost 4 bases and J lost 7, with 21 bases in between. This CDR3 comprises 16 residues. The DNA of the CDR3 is TGTGCCAGCAGTTCTGGGGCCAATAGCTTTTTCAATACGCAGTATTTT. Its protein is CASSSGANSFFNTQYF.

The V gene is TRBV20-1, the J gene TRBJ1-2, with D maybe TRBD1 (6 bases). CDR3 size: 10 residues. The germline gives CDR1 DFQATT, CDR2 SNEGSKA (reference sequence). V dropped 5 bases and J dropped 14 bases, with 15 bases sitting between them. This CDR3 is CSARNTQGTF. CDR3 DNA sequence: TGCAGTGCTCGGAACACCCAGGGGACCTTC.

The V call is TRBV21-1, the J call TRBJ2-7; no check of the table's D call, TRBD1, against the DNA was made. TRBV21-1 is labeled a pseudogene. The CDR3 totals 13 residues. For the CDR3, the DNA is TGTGCCAGCAGGGACAGGGTCTACTACGAGCAGTACTTC. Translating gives CASRDRVYYEQYF.

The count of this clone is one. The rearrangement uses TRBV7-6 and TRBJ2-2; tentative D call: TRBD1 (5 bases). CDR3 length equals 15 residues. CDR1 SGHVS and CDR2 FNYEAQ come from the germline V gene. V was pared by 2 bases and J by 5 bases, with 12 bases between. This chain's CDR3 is CASSLSQGRTGELFF. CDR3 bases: TGTGCCAGCAGCTTATCGCAGGGAAGAACCGGGGAGCTGTTTTTT. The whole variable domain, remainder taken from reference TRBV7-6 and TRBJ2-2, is GAGVSQSPRYKVTKRGQDVALRCDPISGHVSLYWYRQALGQGPEFLTYFNYEAQQDKSGLPNDRFSAERPEGSISTLTIQRTEQRDSAMYRCASSLSQGRTGELFFGEGSRLTVL.

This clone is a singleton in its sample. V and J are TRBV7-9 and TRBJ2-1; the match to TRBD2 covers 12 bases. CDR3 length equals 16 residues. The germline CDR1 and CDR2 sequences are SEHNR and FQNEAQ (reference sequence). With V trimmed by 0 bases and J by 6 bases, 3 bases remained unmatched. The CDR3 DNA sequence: TGTGCCAGCAGCTTAGCCCTAGCGGGAGGGGGCAATGAGCAGTTCTTC. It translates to CASSLALAGGGNEQFF.

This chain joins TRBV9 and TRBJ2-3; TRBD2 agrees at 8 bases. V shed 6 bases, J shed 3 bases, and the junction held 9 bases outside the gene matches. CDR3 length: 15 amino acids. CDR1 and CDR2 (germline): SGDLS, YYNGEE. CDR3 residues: CASTTRGGGTDTQYF. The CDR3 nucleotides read TGTGCCAGCACCACGAGGGGCGGGGGGACAGATACGCAGTATTTT.

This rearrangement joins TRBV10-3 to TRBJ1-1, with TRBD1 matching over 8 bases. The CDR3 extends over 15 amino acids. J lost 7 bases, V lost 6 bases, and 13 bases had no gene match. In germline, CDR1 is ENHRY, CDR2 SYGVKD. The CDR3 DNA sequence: TGTGCCATCAGAATGTCGCCAGGGGGCCTGGATGAAGCTTTCTTT. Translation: CAIRMSPGGLDEAFF.

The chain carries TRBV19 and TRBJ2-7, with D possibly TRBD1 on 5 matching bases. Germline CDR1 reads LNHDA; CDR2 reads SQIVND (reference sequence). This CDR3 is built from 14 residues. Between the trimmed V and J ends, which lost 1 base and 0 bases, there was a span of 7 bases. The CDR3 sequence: CASSIGQFSYEQYF. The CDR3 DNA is TGTGCCAGTAGTATAGGACAGTTCTCCTACGAGCAGTACTTC. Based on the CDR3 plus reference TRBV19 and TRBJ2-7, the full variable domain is DGGITQSPKYLFRKEGQNVTLSCEQNLNHDAMYWYRQDPGQGLRLIYYSQIVNDFQKGDIAEGYSVSREKKESFPLTVTSAQKNPTAFYLCASSIGQFSYEQYFGPGTRLTVT.

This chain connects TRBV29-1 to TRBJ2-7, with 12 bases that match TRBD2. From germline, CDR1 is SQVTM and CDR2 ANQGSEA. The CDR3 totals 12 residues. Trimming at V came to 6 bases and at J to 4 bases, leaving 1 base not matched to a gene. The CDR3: CSVGLAGYEQYF. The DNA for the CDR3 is TGCAGCGTCGGACTAGCGGGATACGAGCAGTACTTC.

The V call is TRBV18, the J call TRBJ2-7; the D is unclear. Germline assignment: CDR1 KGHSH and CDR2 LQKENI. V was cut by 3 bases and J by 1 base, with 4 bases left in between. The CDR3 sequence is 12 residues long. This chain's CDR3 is CASSPQSYEQYF. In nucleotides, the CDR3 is TGTGCCAGCTCACCCCAGTCCTACGAGCAGTACTTC.

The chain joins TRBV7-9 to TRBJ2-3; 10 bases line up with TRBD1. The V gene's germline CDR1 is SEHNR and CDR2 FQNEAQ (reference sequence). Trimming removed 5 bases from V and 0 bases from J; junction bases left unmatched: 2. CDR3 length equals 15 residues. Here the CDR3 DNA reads TGTGCCAGCAGCCCGGGACAGGGGAGCACAGATACGCAGTATTTT. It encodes CASSPGQGSTDTQYF.

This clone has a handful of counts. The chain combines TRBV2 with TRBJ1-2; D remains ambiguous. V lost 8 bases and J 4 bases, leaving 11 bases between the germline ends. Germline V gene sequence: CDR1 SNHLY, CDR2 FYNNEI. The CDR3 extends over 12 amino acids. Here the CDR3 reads CASEEGLYGYTF. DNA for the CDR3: TGTGCCAGCGAGGAGGGTCTCTATGGCTACACCTTC.

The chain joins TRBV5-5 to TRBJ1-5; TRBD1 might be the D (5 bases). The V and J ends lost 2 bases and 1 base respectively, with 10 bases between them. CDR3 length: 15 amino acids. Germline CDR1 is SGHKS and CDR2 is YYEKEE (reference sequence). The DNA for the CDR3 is TGTGCCAGCAGCTTTGCGGGGGAGAGCAATCAGCCCCAGCATTTT. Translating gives CASSFAGESNQPQHF.